The next 9 T cell receptor beta chains were all read from a single sample in a study of shared clonotypes between healthy human individuals. Only CD45RO-negative cells positively selected for CCR7 counted as naive CD8 cells, so terminally differentiated effector memory CD45RA+ cells were excluded. The repertoire was sequenced with immunoSEQ multiplex PCR; TCRdb's copy has only in-frame clones and lacks some. This sample carries 1.5 million to 2.5 million clones, about 95% of them seen once, and the ten largest clones take approximately 1%. The specimen sequenced was naive CD8+ T cells sorted from blood. The origin of the receptors is a young man in good health.

The V call is TRBV6-6, the J call TRBJ1-1, with D possibly matching TRBD1 (5 bases). Trimming took 2 bases from V and 3 from J, leaving 13 bases between them. The CDR3 has 15 residues. Germline CDR1 and CDR2: MNHNY and SVGAGI (reference sequence). CDR3 amino acids: CASSYGRLGDTEAFF. In DNA form, the CDR3 reads TGTGCCAGCAGTTACGGGCGCCTGGGGGACACTGAAGCTTTCTTT.

The V and J genes are TRBV6-6 and TRBJ2-7, with D possibly matching TRBD1 (5 bases). This CDR3 comprises 14 residues. In germline, CDR1 is MNHNY, CDR2 SVGAGI (reference sequence). Trimming took off 0 bases at V and 4 bases at J, with 10 bases between the two ends. Here the CDR3 reads CASSYSNPGYEQYF. CDR3 DNA sequence: TGTGCCAGCAGTTACTCGAATCCAGGGTACGAGCAGTACTTC.

The chain joins TRBV11-2 to TRBJ2-3, with 8 bases aligning to TRBD2. The CDR3 totals 15 residues. V trimming: 1 base; J trimming: 2 bases; junction bases outside the gene matches: 2. Germline V gene sequence: CDR1 SGHAT, CDR2 FQNNGV. CDR3 sequence reads: CASSLGSGDTDTQYF. The CDR3 nucleotides read TGTGCCAGCAGCTTAGGTAGCGGGGACACAGATACGCAGTATTTT.

This rearrangement joins TRBV9 to TRBJ2-5; TRBD1 might be the D (6 bases). Deletions cut 0 bases from V and 1 base from J, with 10 bases between. Per germline, CDR1 SGDLS and CDR2 YYNGEE. This CDR3 is 15 amino acids long. CDR3 in amino acids: CASSVEGGAQETQYF. In DNA form, the CDR3 reads TGTGCCAGCAGCGTAGAAGGGGGAGCCCAAGAGACCCAGTACTTC.

V usage is TRBV19 and J usage is TRBJ2-2; 7 bases agree with TRBD2. The CDR3 consists of 16 residues. After removal of 5 bases from V and 3 bases from J, the junction contained 9 bases not matched to a gene. Germline CDR1 LNHDA, CDR2 SQIVND (reference sequence). DNA of the CDR3: TGTGCCAGTAGTGCCCCTCTTGCGGGGGACACCGGGGAGCTGTTTTTT. Translating it yields CASSAPLAGDTGELFF.

The V gene is TRBV7-2, the J gene TRBJ2-5, with D possibly matching TRBD1 (6 bases). CDR1 is SGHTA, CDR2 FQGNSA, per germline. The V gene lost 6 bases and the J gene lost 1 base, with 9 bases spanning the gap. CDR3 length: 13 residues. The CDR3 DNA reads as TGTGCCAGCAGTCCGGACAGCCAAGAGACCCAGTACTTC. Translation gives CASSPDSQETQYF. Full variable domain (missing parts from reference TRBV7-2 and TRBJ2-5): GAGVSQSPSNKVTEKGKDVELRCDPISGHTALYWYRQSLGQGLEFLIYFQGNSAPDKSGLPSDRFSAERTGGSVSTLTIQRTQQEDSAVYLCASSPDSQETQYFGPGTRLLVL.

V gene TRBV5-6 combines with J gene TRBJ1-5; perhaps TRBD1 as D (5 bases). Germline CDR1 SGHDT, CDR2 YYEEEE. Trimming removed 4 bases from V and 6 bases from J, with 11 bases in between. This CDR3 contains 13 residues. CDR3 nucleotide sequence: TGTGCCAGCAGCCAGGGTCTTGGTCAGCCCCAGCATTTT. Protein sequence: CASSQGLGQPQHF.

V and J are TRBV29-1 and TRBJ2-3, with D maybe TRBD2 (6 bases). Looked up from germline, CDR1 is SQVTM and CDR2 is ANQGSEA. V was clipped by 7 bases and J by 7 bases, with 21 bases between them. This CDR3 comprises 14 residues. The CDR3 DNA reads TGCAGCGCCGAAGGGACGGAAGCGGGTAATACGCAGTATTTT. As protein: CSAEGTEAGNTQYF.

The chain combines TRBV28 with TRBJ1-3, with D perhaps matching TRBD1 (6 bases). V was cut by 2 bases and J by 0 bases, with 11 bases left in between. Germline loops: CDR1 MDHEN, CDR2 SYDVKM. There are 16 residues in the CDR3. CDR3 protein: CASSLPGAASGNTIYF. The CDR3 bases are TGTGCCAGCAGTTTACCAGGGGCCGCCTCTGGAAACACCATATATTTT.